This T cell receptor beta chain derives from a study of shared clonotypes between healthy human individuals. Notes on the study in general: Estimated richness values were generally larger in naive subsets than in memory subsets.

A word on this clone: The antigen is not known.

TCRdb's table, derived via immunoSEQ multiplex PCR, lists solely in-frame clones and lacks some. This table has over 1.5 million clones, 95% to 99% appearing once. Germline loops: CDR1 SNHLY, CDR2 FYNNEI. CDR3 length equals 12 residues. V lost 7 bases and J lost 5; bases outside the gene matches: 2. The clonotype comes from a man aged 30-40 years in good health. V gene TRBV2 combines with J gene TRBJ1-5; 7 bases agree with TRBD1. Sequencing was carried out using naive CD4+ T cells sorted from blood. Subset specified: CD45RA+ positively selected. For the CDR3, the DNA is TGTGCCAGCAAGGACAGGTATCAGCCCCAGCATTTT. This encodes CASKDRYQPQHF.